This is a list of T cell receptor beta chains from one sample in a study of blood T cell repertoires in COVID-19. Clones were read by immunoSEQ multiplex PCR, and TCRdb kept only the in-frame ones, dropping some. The sample carries some 150,000 clones, over 60% recorded once. The sample consisted of PBMCs or T cells enriched from blood (not recorded which). All receptors derive from a woman in her fifties or sixties who had recovered from COVID-19. CDR3s include the opening cysteine and the closing phenylalanine or tryptophan. D genes are given only for firm matches. Clone size is stated in some rows and not others, as once, few, many or a class when expanded.

D: TRBD1
size: NA
J: TRBJ1-6
V: TRBV6-5
CDR3: CASKDRGNYNSPLHF
DNA: TGTGCCAGCAAGGACAGGGGGAACTATAATTCACCCCTCCACTTT

D: TRBD2
size: NA
J: TRBJ2-7
V: TRBV4-1
CDR3: CASSQETSGAYEQYF
DNA: TGCGCCAGCAGCCAAGAGACTAGCGGAGCCTACGAGCAGTACTTC

D: NA
size: NA
J: TRBJ1-4
V: TRBV12-3/TRBV12-4
CDR3: CASSTEAREKLFF
DNA: TGTGCCAGCTCGACTGAGGCGAGGGAAAAACTGTTTTTT

D: TRBD1
size: NA
J: TRBJ2-4
V: TRBV23-1
CDR3: CASNAEPPGQAPVRAKNIQYF
DNA: TGCGCCAGCAACGCGGAACCCCCGGGACAGGCGCCGGTGAGAGCCAAAAACATTCAGTACTTC

D: TRBD1
size: NA
J: TRBJ1-5
V: TRBV24-1
CDR3: CATSTGDQPQHF
DNA: TGTGCCACCAGTACAGGGGATCAGCCCCAGCATTTT

D: NA
size: NA
J: TRBJ1-5
V: TRBV2
CDR3: CASRTTGGANQPQHF
DNA: TGTGCCAGCAGGACCACGGGAGGGGCCAATCAGCCCCAGCATTTT

D: NA
size: NA
J: TRBJ2-7
V: TRBV9
CDR3: CASRGLSGEQYF
DNA: TGTGCCAGCAGAGGACTCTCGGGTGAGCAGTACTTC

D: TRBD2
size: NA
J: TRBJ2-5
V: TRBV28
CDR3: CASSFPSGREVETQYF
DNA: TGTGCCAGCAGTTTCCCTAGCGGGAGGGAGGTGGAGACCCAGTACTTC

D: NA
size: once
J: TRBJ1-5
V: TRBV12-3/TRBV12-4
CDR3: CASSFRYNQPQHF
DNA: TGTGCCAGCAGCTTCAGGTACAATCAGCCCCAGCATTTT

D: TRBD2
size: NA
J: TRBJ2-1
V: TRBV18
CDR3: CASSPGTSGEPFF
DNA: TGTGCCAGCTCACCCGGGACTAGCGGGGAGCCCTTCTTC

D: NA
size: NA
J: TRBJ2-5
V: TRBV19
CDR3: CASSIRRGTQETQYF
DNA: TGTGCCAGTAGTATACGTCGCGGGACTCAAGAGACCCAGTACTTC

D: NA
size: NA
J: TRBJ2-5
V: TRBV19
CDR3: CASSIAGETQYF
DNA: TGTGCCAGTAGTATTGCAGGGGAGACCCAGTACTTC

D: NA
size: NA
J: TRBJ1-6
V: TRBV6-1
CDR3: CASSEVGASPLHF
DNA: TGTGCCAGCAGTGAAGTAGGGGCTTCACCCCTCCACTTT